These 17 T cell receptor beta chains originate from one sample sequenced in a study of post-analysis software for immune sequencing data. Unique-molecular-identifier-tagged TCR beta cDNA libraries were used. TCRdb independently ran MiXCR on the PCR reads; one entry per CDR3 protein. In the table there are about 150,000 distinct CDR3 sequences, 30% of which are singletons. Their cognate antigens are unknown. Notes on the study in general: Relative to controls, patients had roughly five TRBV segments at higher frequency, with TRBV5-6, TRBV5-1 and TRBV20-1 among these.

The specimen sequenced was blood. All receptors derive from a girl aged 10-17 years with multiple sclerosis.

This clonotype was observed a few times. The chain recombines TRBV28 with TRBJ1-6; perhaps TRBD1 as D (6 bases). The CDR3 length is 16 residues. Trimming left V 3 bases short and J 7 bases short, with 16 bases between. Germline-derived CDR1 and CDR2 are MDHEN and SYDVKM. The DNA of the CDR3 is TGTGCCAGCAGTTTGTCTTCAAGGACAGTAAATTCACCCCTCCACTTT. The encoded protein is CASSLSSRTVNSPLHF.

As for this clonotype: Since a much larger clone is just one base distant, this may be a read error. This chain joins TRBV15 and TRBJ2-5; perhaps D is TRBD1 or TRBD2 (5 bases each). Germline V gene data show CDR1 as LNHNV and CDR2 as YYDKDF (reference sequence). CDR3 length equals 13 residues. Trimming stripped 0 bases from V and 11 bases from J, with 13 bases between. The CDR3: CATSRERDDPQYF. CDR3 sequence (DNA): TGTGCCACCAGCAGAGAAAGGGACGACCCACAGTACTTC.

There are a few counts of this clonotype. This chain uses TRBV10-3 with TRBJ2-1; 13 bases match TRBD2. The length of the CDR3 is 18 residues. V was pared by 4 bases and J by 1 base, with 7 bases of the junction left unmatched. Germline-derived CDR1 and CDR2 are ENHRY and SYGVKD. The CDR3 loop reads CAISGGTSGTTSYNEQFF. The CDR3 nucleotides are TGTGCCATCAGTGGGGGGACTAGCGGGACTACTTCCTACAATGAGCAGTTCTTC.

This clonotype has at least ten counts. The rearrangement uses TRBV20-1 and TRBJ2-7; D unresolved. V was pared by 2 bases and J by 0 bases, with 5 bases between. In germline, CDR1 is DFQATT, CDR2 SNEGSKA (reference sequence). The CDR3 length is 12 residues. CDR3 coding DNA: TGCAGTGCTAGACCCGACTCCTACGAGCAGTACTTC. Translated: CSARPDSYEQYF.

In its sample, this clonotype was seen many times. At one of its ends the junction is not consistent with the germline gene, which may arise from a read error. The J gene is TRBJ1-2, the V gene TRBV7-9; the D is unclear. The CDR3 totals 15 residues. CDR1 is SEHNR, CDR2 FQNEAQ, per germline (reference sequence). CDR3 DNA sequence: TGTGCCAGCAGCTTCACGGGAACGACTAACTACGGCTACACCTTC. This gives the protein CASSFTGTTNYGYTF.

A word on this clonotype: Being one base from a much bigger clone, this may be a read error. This chain joins TRBV12-3 or TRBV12-4 and TRBJ1-4; unclear D gene. The CDR3 loop spans 14 amino acids. The CDR3 spells CASSFQLSNEKRFF. The DNA of the CDR3 is TGTGCCAGCAGTTTTCAATTGAGTAATGAAAAACGGTTTTTT.

Of note for this clonotype: This may arise from a read error, as a much more abundant clone is one base away. The chain combines TRBV28 with TRBJ2-1; D is uncertain. CDR3 length: 13 residues. With 6 bases removed from V and 10 bases from J, the gap between germline ends came to 16 bases. Germline values: CDR1 MDHEN, CDR2 SYDVKM. CDR3 coding DNA: TGTGCCAGCAGAGTAACTATCCCCTACGAGCAGTTCTTC. This sequence encodes CASRVTIPYEQFF.

To note about this clonotype: Just one base apart from a much larger clone, this may be a read error. This chain links TRBV6-2 or TRBV6-3 with TRBJ2-7; no clear D gene. From germline, CDR1 is MNHEY and CDR2 SVGEGT. The CDR3 totals 12 residues. V lost 3 bases and J lost 7, with 10 bases in between. DNA for the CDR3: TGTGCCAGCAGTTATTGGGCTGGTGAGCAGTACTTC. It yields the protein CASSYWAGEQYF.

This clonotype was found once. This chain links TRBV7-2 with TRBJ2-7; TRBD2 might be the D (6 bases). Deletions cut 5 bases from V and 12 bases from J, with 29 bases between. CDR1 and CDR2 (germline): SGHTA, FQGNSA. This CDR3 comprises 16 residues. The CDR3 coding sequence is TGTGCCAGCAGCCTCCTGGGGGGAGGCGTTCGCGAGACCCGGTACTTC. Protein product: CASSLLGGGVRETRYF.

Ten or more counts support this clonotype. This sequence joins TRBV3-1 and TRBJ1-2, with TRBD1 as a possible D gene (5 bases). V lost 1 base and J lost 6, with 12 bases in between. This CDR3 is 14 amino acids long. Germline CDR1 LGHDT, CDR2 YNNKEL (reference sequence). The chain's CDR3 is CASSQVYDRDGYTF. DNA of the CDR3: TGTGCCAGCAGCCAAGTATATGACAGAGATGGCTACACCTTC.

Of note for this clonotype: A junction boundary mismatches the germline segment, possibly from a read error. The CDR3 loop is CANSPWDRRPDGYTF. The CDR3 DNA sequence: TGTGCCAACAGCCCATGGGACAGGCGCCCGGATGGCTACACCTTC. V gene TRBV7-2 combines with J gene TRBJ1-2; 8 nucleotides align to TRBD1. The V gene's germline CDR1 is SGHTA and CDR2 FQGNSA. The CDR3 contains 15 residues.

There are many counts of this clonotype. This chain uses TRBV12-3 or TRBV12-4 with TRBJ1-1, with D possibly being TRBD1 (6 bases). Trimming pared 3 bases from V and 4 bases from J, leaving 12 bases between. CDR3 size: 14 residues. For the CDR3, the DNA is TGTGCCAGCAGTTTGGACGGGGGCGGCACTGAAGCTTTCTTT. It codes for CASSLDGGGTEAFF.

There are many counts of this clonotype. The J gene is TRBJ2-7, the V gene TRBV10-3, with D possibly being TRBD2 (7 bases). This CDR3 has 13 amino acids. The germline V and J ends were trimmed by 11 bases and 2 bases, with 16 bases remaining between them. Germline V gene lookup returns CDR1 ENHRY and CDR2 SYGVKD. The CDR3 spells CAAGGQGAYEQYF. CDR3 in DNA: TGTGCCGCCGGGGGGCAGGGTGCCTACGAGCAGTACTTC.

The rearrangement links TRBV10-2 to TRBJ1-2; D perhaps matches TRBD1 (5 bases). This CDR3 region has 13 residues. Germline V gives CDR1 WSHSY, CDR2 SAAADI. V was cut by 6 bases and J by 6 bases, with 14 bases left in between. DNA for the CDR3: TGCGCCAGCAGGGCGGGAGGGGCGGATGGCTACACCTTC. Its translation: CASRAGGADGYTF.

This clonotype was detected a few times. The chain is built from TRBV5-1 and TRBJ2-5; D uncertain. The CDR3 runs 14 residues. CDR1 and CDR2 (germline): SGHRS, YFSETQ. Trimming stripped 2 bases from V and 1 base from J, with 9 bases between. The CDR3 DNA is TGCGCCAGCAGCTTTTCAGCGCCCCAAGAGACCCAGTACTTC. Protein product: CASSFSAPQETQYF. The complete variable domain, with remaining parts taken from reference TRBV5-1 and TRBJ2-5, reads KAGVTQTPRYLIKTRGQQVTLSCSPISGHRSVSWYQQTPGQGLQFLFEYFSETQRNKGNFPGRFSGRQFSNSRSEMNVSTLELGDSALYLCASSFSAPQETQYFGPGTRLLVL.

This clonotype was counted a few times. The chain is built from TRBV28 and TRBJ1-5, with a possible D match to TRBD1 (5 bases). Between the trimmed V and J ends, which lost 6 bases and 9 bases, there was a span of 21 bases. Germline CDR1 reads MDHEN; CDR2 reads SYDVKM. The CDR3 covers 15 residues. Here the CDR3 reads CASSRSLTGQMPQHF. Written as DNA, the CDR3 is TGTGCCAGCAGCCGAAGCCTAACAGGACAAATGCCCCAGCATTTT.

This chain uses TRBV6-6 with TRBJ1-1; D remains ambiguous. Trimming removed 4 bases from V and 1 base from J, with 10 bases in between. The CDR3 totals 14 residues. Germline values: CDR1 MNHNY, CDR2 SVGAGI (reference sequence). This CDR3 is CASSFDMANTEAFF. CDR3 DNA: TGTGCCAGCAGTTTCGACATGGCGAACACTGAAGCTTTCTTT.